The entry below describes one T cell receptor beta chain. V shed 1 base and J 2 bases; nucleotides not matched to a gene: 4. CDR1 is LNHNV, CDR2 YYDKDF, per germline (reference sequence). This CDR3 spans 15 amino acids. The data derive from a study of shared clonotypes between healthy human individuals. Using immunoSEQ multiplex PCR, the repertoire was profiled, and TCRdb retains in-frame clones only, with some absent. The table has some 490,000 clones, about 72% seen once. The sequence was collected from a woman in her thirties or forties in good health. Some clones in this sample may be carry-over from other donors' samples. Input material: PBMCs. V gene TRBV15 combines with J gene TRBJ2-7; 8 bases align to TRBD1. CDR3 nucleotide sequence: TGTGCCACCAGCAGAGGCCGGGACAGGACCTACGAGCAGTACTTC. Residues: CATSRGRDRTYEQYF.